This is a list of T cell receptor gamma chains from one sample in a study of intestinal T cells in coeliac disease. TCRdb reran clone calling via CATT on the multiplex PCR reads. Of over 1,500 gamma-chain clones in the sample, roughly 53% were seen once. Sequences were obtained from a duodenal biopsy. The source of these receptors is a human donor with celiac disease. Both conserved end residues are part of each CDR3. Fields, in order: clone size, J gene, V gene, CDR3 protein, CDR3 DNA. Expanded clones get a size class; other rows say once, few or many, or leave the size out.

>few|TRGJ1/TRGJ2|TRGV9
CALWECDYKKLF
TGTGCCTTGTGGGAGTGCGATTATAAGAAACTCTTT
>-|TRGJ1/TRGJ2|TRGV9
CALWDGNKKLF
TGTGCCTTGTGGGACGGTAATAAGAAACTCTTT
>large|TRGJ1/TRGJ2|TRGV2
CATWDGPGYKKLF
TGTGCCACCTGGGACGGGCCGGGCTATAAGAAACTCTTT
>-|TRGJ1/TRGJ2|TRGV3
CATWDRPGGLGKLF
TGCGCCACCTGGGACAGGCCAGGTGGGTTGGGGAAACTCTTT
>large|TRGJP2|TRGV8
CATWDSSDWIKTF
TGTGCCACCTGGGATAGTAGTGATTGGATCAAGACGTTT
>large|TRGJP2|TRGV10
CAAWDPPYSSDWIKTF
TGTGCTGCGTGGGATCCTCCTTATAGTAGTGATTGGATCAAGACGTTT
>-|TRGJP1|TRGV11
CACYRVDGPGTTGWFKIF
TGTGCCTGCTACCGGGTTGATGGTCCTGGGACCACTGGTTGGTTCAAGATATTT
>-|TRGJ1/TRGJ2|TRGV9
CALWEVRPNYKKLF
TGTGCCTTGTGGGAGGTGAGACCCAATTATAAGAAACTCTTT
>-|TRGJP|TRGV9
CALWEGRVGQKKVF
TGTGCCTTGTGGGAGGGACGGGTTGGGCAAAAAAAGGTGTTC
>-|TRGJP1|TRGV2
CATWDVQFTGWFKIF
TGTGCCACCTGGGACGTCCAATTCACTGGTTGGTTCAAGATATTT
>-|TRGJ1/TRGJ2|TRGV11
CACWIRHKGSMGKLF
TGTGCCTGCTGGATTAGGCACAAGGGGAGTATGGGGAAACTCTTT
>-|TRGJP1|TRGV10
CAAWDYVTTGWLKIF
TGTGCTGCGTGGGATTATGTGACCACTGGTTGGCTCAAGATATTT
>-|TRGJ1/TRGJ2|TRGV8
CATGPYYKKLF
TGTGCCACTGGTCCTTATTATAAGAAACTCTTT
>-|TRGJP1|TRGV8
CAPGIVDWFKIF
TGTGCACCTGGGATAGTAGATTGGTTCAAGATATTT
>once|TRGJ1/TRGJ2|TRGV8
CAPLGVSYKKLF
TGTGCCCCCCTCGGGGTTAGTTATAAGAAACTCTTT
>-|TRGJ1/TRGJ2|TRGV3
CATWDRPEKLF
TGTGCCACCTGGGACAGGCCGGAGAAACTCTTT
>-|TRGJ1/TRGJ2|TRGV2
CATWDGPGYYKKLF
TGTGCCACCTGGGACGGGCCGGGATATTATAAGAAACTTTTT
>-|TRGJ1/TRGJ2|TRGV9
CALWETLNYYKKLF
TGTGCCTTGTGGGAGACTCTGAATTATTATAAGAAACTCTTT
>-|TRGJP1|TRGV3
CATWGHPQGFKIF
TGTGCCACCTGGGGGCACCCCCAAGGGTTCAAGATATTT
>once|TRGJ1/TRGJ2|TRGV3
CATWDRPSIRKLF
TGTGCCACCTGGGACAGGCCAAGTATAAGGAAACTCTTT
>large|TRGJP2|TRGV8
CATWDRYGSDWIKTF
TGTGCCACCTGGGATAGATATGGTAGTGATTGGATCAAGACGTTT
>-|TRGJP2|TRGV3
CATWDSSDWIKTF
TGTGCCACCTGGGACAGTAGTGATTGGATCAAGACGTTT
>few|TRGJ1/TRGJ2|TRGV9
CALWDGRKLF
TGTGCCTTGTGGGATGGAAGAAAGCTCTTT
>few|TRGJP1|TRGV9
CALWGWFKIF
TGTGCCTTGTGGGGTTGGTTCAAGATATTT
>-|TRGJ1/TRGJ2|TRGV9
CALWPSYYYKKLF
TGTGCCTTGTGGCCTAGTTATTATTATAAGAAACTCTTT
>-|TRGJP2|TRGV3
CATWELRDSDWIKTF
TGTGCCACCTGGGAATTGAGGGATAGTGATTGGATCAAGACGTTT
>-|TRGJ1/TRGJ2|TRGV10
CAAWDFRSALYYKKLF
TGTGCTGCGTGGGATTTTCGCAGCGCCCTTTATTATAAGAAACTCTTT
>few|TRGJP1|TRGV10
CAAWDFRGFKIF
TGTGCTGCGTGGGATTTCCGTGGGTTCAAGATATTT
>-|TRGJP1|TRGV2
CATWDGHTGWFKIF
TGTGCCACCTGGGACGGGCACACTGGTTGGTTCAAGATATTT
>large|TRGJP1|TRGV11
CACWIGPPSTGWFKIF
TGTGCCTGCTGGATTGGTCCCCCCTCCACTGGTTGGTTCAAGATATTT
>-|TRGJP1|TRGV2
CATWDELLNTTGWFKIF
TGTGCCACCTGGGACGAGCTCCTCAATACCACTGGTTGGTTCAAGATATTT
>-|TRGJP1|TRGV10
CAAWDYKGGWGTGWFKIF
TGTGCTGCGTGGGATTATAAAGGTGGATGGGGCACTGGTTGGTTCAAGATATTT
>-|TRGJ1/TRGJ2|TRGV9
CALWEVRSIMKLF
TGTGCCTTGTGGGAGGTGCGAAGTATAATGAAACTTTTT
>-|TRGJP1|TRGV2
CATWDDRWFKIF
TGTGCCACCTGGGACGACCGTTGGTTCAAGATATTT
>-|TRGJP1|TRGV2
CATWDGGRGWFKIF
TGTGCCACCTGGGACGGAGGGAGGGGTTGGTTCAAAATATTT
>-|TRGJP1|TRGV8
CATWDSSPGLKKGWITHWRYSTGWFKIF
TGTGCCACCTGGGATTCTTCCCCGGGTCTCAAAAAGGGGTGGATAACTCATTGGCGGTATAGCACTGGTTGGTTCAAGATATTT
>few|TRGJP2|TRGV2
CATWDGLGSDWIKTF
TGTGCCACCTGGGACGGCCTCGGTAGTGATTGGATCAAGACGTTT
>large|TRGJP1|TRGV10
CAAWADGGTGWFKIF
TGTGCTGCGTGGGCCGATGGTGGCACTGGTTGGTTCAAGATATTT
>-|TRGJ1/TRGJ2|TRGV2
CATWDGPQDYKKLF
TGTGCCACCTGGGACGGGCCCCAGGATTATAAGAAACTCTTT
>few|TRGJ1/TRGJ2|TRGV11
CACWIRHCRYYKKLF
TGTGCCTGCTGGATTAGGCACTGTAGGTATTATAAGAAACTCTTT
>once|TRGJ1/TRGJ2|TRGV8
CAPGIDPNRTYYKKLF
TGTGCACCTGGGATAGATCCCAACCGTACTTATTATAAGAAACTCTTT
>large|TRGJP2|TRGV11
CACWIRHSDWIKTF
TGTGCCTGCTGGATTAGGCACTCGGATTGGATCAAGACGTTT
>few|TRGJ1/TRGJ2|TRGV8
CATWDIGGLTHYYKKLF
TGTGCCACCTGGGATATAGGGGGCCTAACCCATTATTATAAGAAACTCTTT
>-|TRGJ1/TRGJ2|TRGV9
CALDSNRQKLF
TGTGCCTTGGACAGCAACAGGCAGAAACTCTTT
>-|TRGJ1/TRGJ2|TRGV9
CALWGKTGQKLF
TGTGCCTTGTGGGGGAAAACGGGGCAGAAACTCTTT
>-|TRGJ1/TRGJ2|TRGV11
CACWIRFFRFPPPYKKLF
TGTGCCTGCTGGATTAGGTTTTTCCGTTTCCCTCCCCCTTATAAGAAACTCTTT
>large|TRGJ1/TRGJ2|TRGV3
CATWDRLDDYKKLF
TGTGCCACCTGGGACAGGCTCGATGATTATAAGAAACTCTTT
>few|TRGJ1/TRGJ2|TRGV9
CAFDYKKLF
TGTGCCTTTGATTATAAGAAACTCTTT